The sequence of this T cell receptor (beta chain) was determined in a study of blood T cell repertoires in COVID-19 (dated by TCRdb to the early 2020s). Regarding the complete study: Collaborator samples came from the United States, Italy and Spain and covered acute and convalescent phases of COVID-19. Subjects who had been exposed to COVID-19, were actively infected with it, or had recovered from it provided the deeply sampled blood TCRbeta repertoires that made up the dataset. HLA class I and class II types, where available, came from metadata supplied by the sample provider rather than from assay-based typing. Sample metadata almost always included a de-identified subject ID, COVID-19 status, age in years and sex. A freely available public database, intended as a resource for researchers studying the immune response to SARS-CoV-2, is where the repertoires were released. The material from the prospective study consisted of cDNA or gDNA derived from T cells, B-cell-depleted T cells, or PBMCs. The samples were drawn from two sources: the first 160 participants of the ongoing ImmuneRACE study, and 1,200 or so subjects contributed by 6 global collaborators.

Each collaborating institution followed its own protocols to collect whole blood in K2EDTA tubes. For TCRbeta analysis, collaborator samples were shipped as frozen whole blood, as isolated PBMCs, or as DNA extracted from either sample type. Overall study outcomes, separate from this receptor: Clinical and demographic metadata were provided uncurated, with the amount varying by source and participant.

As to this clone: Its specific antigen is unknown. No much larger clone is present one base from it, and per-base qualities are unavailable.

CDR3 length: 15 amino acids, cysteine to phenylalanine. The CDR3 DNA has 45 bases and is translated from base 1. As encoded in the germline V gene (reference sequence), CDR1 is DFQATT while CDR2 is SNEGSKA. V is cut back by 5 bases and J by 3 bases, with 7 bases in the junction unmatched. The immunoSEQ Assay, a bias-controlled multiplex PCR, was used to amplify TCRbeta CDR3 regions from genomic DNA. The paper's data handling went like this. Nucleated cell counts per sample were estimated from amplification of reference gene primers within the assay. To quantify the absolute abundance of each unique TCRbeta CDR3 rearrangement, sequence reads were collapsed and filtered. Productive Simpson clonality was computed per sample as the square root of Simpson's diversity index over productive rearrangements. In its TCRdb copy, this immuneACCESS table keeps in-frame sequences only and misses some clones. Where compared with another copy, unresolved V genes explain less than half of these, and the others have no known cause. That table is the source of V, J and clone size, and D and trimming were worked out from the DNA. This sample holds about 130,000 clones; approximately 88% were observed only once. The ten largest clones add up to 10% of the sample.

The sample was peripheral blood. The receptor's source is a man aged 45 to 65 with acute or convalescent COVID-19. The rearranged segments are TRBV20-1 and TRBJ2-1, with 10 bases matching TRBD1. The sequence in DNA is TGCAGTGCTCGTGGACAGGGGGGGCGCTACAATGAGCAGTTCTTC. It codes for CSARGQGGRYNEQFF.